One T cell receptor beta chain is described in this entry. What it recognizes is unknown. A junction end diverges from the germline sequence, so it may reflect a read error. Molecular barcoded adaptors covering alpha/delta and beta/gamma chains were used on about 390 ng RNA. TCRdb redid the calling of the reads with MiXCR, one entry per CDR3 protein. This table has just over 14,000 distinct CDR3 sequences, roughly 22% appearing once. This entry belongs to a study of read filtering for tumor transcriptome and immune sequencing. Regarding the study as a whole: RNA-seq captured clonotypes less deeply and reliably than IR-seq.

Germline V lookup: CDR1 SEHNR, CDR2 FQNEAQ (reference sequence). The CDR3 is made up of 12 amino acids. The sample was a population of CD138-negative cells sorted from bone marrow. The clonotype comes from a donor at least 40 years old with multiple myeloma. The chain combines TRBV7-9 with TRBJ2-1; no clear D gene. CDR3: CASSRVSDEHFF. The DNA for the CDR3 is TGTGCCAGCAGCCGGGTTTCAGATGAGCACTTCTTC.